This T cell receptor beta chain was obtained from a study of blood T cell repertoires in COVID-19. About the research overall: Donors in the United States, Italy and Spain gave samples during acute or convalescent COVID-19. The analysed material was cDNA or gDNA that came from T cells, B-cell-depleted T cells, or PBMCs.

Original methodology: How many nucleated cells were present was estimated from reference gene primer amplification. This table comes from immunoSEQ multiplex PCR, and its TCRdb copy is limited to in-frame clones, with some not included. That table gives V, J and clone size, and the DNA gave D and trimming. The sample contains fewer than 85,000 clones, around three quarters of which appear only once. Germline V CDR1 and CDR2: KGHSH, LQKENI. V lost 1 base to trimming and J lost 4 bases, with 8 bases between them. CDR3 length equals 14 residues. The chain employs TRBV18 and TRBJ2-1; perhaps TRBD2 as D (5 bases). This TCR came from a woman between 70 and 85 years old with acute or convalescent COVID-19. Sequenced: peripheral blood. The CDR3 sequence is CASSPLGEYNEQFF. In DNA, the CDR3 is TGTGCCAGCTCACCACTTGGGGAGTACAATGAGCAGTTCTTC. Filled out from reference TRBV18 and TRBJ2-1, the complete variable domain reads NAGVMQNPRHLVRRRGQEARLRCSPMKGHSHVYWYRQLPEEGLKFMVYLQKENIIDESGMPKERFSAEFPKEGPSILRIQQVVRGDSAAYFCASSPLGEYNEQFFGPGTRLTVL.